Described below is a single TCR beta chain sequence and its context. It lacks a known antigen. The sample holds no much larger clone one base away, and base qualities are not on file. The CDR3 starts with the cysteine, ends with the phenylalanine, and has 15 residues. The read is trimmed to its CDR3 DNA, 45 bases read in frame from base 1. The germline V gene encodes CDR1 SGHRS and CDR2 YFSETQ. Relative to germline, V is 1 base shorter and J is 1 base shorter, with 12 bases between their ends. TCR cDNA was synthesized by 5'RACE template switching, through which a universal primer site and unique molecular identifiers were introduced. cDNA synthesis was primed from both the TCR alpha and TCR beta constant segments. Two PCR steps were used to amplify libraries, with sample barcodes and sequencing adapters being added in the second step. Sequencing of libraries was done on Illumina HiSeq 2500 (2x100 bp) or NovaSeq (2x150 bp). The paper's data handling went like this. Reads were demultiplexed and collapsed into UMI consensus sequences with MIGEC, and V(D)J alignment was performed with MiXCR. Using edgeR on replicate PBMC samples, clonotypes were called vaccine-responding if FDR was below 0.01 and the log2 fold change was above 5 up to day 15. Each bulk clonotype was labeled CD4 or CD8 based on which sequenced repertoire, CD4 or CD8, contained the clonotype at higher abundance. TCRdb's own reprocessing of the public reads used fastp at Q25 and MiXCR and kept productive beta chains. For every CDR3 protein sequence, its rows merge into one entry that carries the most common genes and DNA. The V and J calls here are based on TCRdb, not the publication. Recorded for this sample are about 130,000 distinct CDR3 sequences; 6.6% of them occurred a single time. More than 0.6% of the sample lies in the top ten.

These data are taken from a study of T cells after yellow fever vaccination (dated by TCRdb to the late 2010s). Some background on the complete study: The SMART-Seq v4 Ultra Low Input RNA kit was used to prepare libraries from fractions with low cell numbers. To track T-cell clones before and after primary and booster YFV17D yellow fever vaccination, bulk TCR alpha and beta repertoires were sequenced longitudinally. Blood samples were taken at several timepoints before and after primary and secondary immunization, and bulk PBMC replicates and cell subsets were isolated. Two healthy male donors made up the cohort, one aged 18 to 30 years and the other aged 30 to 40 years.

Broad study findings and their caveats: A small share of clonotypes was detected in both CD4 and CD8 compartments, with the overlap likely arising from convergent recombination. Only a couple of donors were included in the study, so the extent to which the findings can be generalized is limited. Computational filtering was required because FACS-sorted repertoires could contain abundant contaminating clonotypes from the bulk population. The secondary T-cell response was found to be weaker but faster than the primary response, with a peak reached on day 5 rather than on day 15. Most clones expanded after primary vaccination (roughly 96% of CD4 and 70% to 90% of CD8) were re-detected after the booster, suggesting that broad memory maintenance occurred.

This specimen's treatment or condition label, per the study, means: live attenuated yellow fever vaccine strain. PBMCs were isolated from peripheral blood using a standard Ficoll-Paque protocol. Dynabeads CD4 and CD8 positive selection kits were used to isolate CD4 and CD8 T-cell fractions. TriZol was used to extract RNA from bulk PBMCs, CD4 and CD8 fractions, and dextramer-positive and dextramer-negative fractions. The chain is encoded by TRBV5-1 joined to TRBJ2-7, with TRBD1 as a weak D call on 6 bases. The sample consisted of CD4+ T cells sorted from PBMCs, taken 10 days after the yellow fever booster vaccination. This receptor was obtained from a man under 40 who received the YFV17D yellow fever vaccine. The nucleotides are TGCGCCAGCAGCTTGCCAAGGGACACATCCTACGAGCAGTACTTC. This yields the protein CASSLPRDTSYEQYF.